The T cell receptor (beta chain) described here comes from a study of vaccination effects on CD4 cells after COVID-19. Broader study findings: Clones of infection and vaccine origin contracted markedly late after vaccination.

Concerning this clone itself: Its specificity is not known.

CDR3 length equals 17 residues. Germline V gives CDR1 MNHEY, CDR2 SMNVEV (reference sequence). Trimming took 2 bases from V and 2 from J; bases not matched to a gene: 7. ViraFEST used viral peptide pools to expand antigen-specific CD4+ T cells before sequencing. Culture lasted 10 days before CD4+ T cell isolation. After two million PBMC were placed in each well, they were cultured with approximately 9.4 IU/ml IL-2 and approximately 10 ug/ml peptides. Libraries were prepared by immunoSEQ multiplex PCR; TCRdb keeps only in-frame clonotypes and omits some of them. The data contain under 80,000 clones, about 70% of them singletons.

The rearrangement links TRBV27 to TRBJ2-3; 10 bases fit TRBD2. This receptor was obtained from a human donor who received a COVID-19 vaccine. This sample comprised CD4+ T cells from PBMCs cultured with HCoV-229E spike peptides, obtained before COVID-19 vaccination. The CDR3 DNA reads TGTGCCAGCAGTTTAATCAGGACTAGCGGACCCACAGATACGCAGTATTTT. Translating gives CASSLIRTSGPTDTQYF.